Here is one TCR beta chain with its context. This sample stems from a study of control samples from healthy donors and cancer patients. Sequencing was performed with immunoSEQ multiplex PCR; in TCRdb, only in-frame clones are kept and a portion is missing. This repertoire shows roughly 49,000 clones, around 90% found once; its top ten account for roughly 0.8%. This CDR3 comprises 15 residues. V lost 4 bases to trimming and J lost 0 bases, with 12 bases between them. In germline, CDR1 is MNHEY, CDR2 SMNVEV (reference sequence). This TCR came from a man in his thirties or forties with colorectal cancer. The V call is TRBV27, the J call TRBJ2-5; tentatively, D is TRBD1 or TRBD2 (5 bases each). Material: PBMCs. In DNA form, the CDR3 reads TGTGCCAGCAGTTATCGACAGCGGTACCAAGAGACCCAGTACTTC. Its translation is CASSYRQRYQETQYF.